What follows is one TCR beta chain and its context. Libraries were prepared by immunoSEQ multiplex PCR; TCRdb keeps only in-frame clonotypes and omits some of them. The sample contains tens of thousands of clones, roughly 94% of which appear only once. The data originate from a study of circulating and synovial CD4+ cells in juvenile arthritis. This sequence originates from a human donor with juvenile idiopathic arthritis. Source material: CD4+ T cells from blood.

The CDR3 reads CASRGLAGIKNIQYF. As DNA, the CDR3 is TGTGCCAGCAGGGGACTAGCGGGGATAAAAAACATTCAGTACTTC. The V call is TRBV2, the J call TRBJ2-4; 13 bases align to TRBD2. The CDR3 contains 15 residues. V shed 6 bases, J shed 4 bases, and the junction held 3 bases outside the gene matches. Germline lookup yields CDR1 SNHLY and CDR2 FYNNEI.